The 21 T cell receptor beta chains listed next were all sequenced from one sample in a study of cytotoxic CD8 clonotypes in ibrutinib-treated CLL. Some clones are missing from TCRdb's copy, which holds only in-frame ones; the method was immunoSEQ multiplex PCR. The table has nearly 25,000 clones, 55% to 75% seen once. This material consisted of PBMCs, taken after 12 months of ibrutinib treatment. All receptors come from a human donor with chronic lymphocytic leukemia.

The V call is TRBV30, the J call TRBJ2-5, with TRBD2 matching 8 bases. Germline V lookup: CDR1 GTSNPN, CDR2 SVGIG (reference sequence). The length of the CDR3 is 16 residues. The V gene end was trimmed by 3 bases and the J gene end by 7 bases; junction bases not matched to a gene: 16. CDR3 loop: CAWRDTGTSRRGTQYF. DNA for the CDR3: TGTGCCTGGAGAGATACCGGGACTAGTCGGCGAGGGACCCAGTACTTC.

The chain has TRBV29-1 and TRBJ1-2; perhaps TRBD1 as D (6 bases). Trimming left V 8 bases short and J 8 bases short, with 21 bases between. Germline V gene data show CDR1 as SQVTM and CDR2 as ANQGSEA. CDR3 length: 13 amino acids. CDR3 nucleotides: TGCAGCACCCTTGACAGGCCCCTTGCCGGCTACACCTTC. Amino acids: CSTLDRPLAGYTF.

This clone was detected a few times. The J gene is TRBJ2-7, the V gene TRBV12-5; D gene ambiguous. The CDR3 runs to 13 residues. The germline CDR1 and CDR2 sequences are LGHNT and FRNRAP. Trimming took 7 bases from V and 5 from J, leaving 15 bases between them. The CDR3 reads CASAIFGVDEQYF. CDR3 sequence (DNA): TGTGCTAGTGCTATCTTTGGAGTCGACGAGCAGTACTTC.

This CDR3 reads CASSRLATTDTQYF. CDR3 sequence (DNA): TGTGCCAGCAGCCGACTAGCGACTACAGATACGCAGTATTTT. The chain recombines TRBV2 with TRBJ2-3; TRBD2 matches 8 bases. Looked up from germline, CDR1 is SNHLY and CDR2 is FYNNEI. The CDR3 is 14 amino acids. Germline trimming cut 6 bases from V and 3 bases from J; bases unmatched to any gene: 5.

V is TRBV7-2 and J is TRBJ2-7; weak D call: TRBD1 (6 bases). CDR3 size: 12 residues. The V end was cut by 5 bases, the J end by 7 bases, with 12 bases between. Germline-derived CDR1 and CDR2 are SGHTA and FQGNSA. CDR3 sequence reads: CASSLLRGEQYF. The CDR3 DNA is TGTGCCAGCAGCCTTCTGAGGGGGGAGCAGTACTTC. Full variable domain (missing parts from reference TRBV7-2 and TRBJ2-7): GAGVSQSPSNKVTEKGKDVELRCDPISGHTALYWYRQSLGQGLEFLIYFQGNSAPDKSGLPSDRFSAERTGGSVSTLTIQRTQQEDSAVYLCASSLLRGEQYFGPGTRLTVT.

The CDR3 DNA is TGTGCCAGTAGTGGACAGGGATACAACAATGAGCAGTTCTTC. Amino acid sequence: CASSGQGYNNEQFF. The rearrangement uses TRBV19 and TRBJ2-1; 8 nucleotides agree with TRBD1. The CDR3 is 14 amino acids. J gave up 5 bases and V 5 bases, and 5 bases lay outside the gene matches. Germline CDR1 reads LNHDA; CDR2 reads SQIVND (reference sequence).

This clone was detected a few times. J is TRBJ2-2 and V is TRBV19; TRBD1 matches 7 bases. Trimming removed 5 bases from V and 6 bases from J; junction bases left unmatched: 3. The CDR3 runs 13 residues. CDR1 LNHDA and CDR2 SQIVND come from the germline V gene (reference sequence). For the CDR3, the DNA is TGTGCCAGTAGTCGACAGGGAGCCGGGGAGCTGTTTTTT. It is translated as CASSRQGAGELFF.

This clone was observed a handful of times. The CDR3 sequence: CASSPEGLAPSQETQYF. The CDR3 bases are TGCGCCAGCAGCCCCGAGGGACTAGCGCCATCACAAGAGACCCAGTACTTC. This chain links TRBV5-1 with TRBJ2-5; 10 nucleotides align to TRBD2. Germline CDR1 reads SGHRS; CDR2 reads YFSETQ. The junction had 11 bases not matched to a gene; V was cut back by 4 bases and J by 2 bases. The CDR3 contains 17 residues.

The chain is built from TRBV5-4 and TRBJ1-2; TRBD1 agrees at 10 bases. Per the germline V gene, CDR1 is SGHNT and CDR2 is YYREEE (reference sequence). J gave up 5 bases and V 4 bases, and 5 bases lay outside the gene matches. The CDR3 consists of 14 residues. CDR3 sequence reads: CASSKGTGEYGYTF. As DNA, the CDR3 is TGTGCCAGCAGCAAAGGGACAGGGGAATATGGCTACACCTTC.

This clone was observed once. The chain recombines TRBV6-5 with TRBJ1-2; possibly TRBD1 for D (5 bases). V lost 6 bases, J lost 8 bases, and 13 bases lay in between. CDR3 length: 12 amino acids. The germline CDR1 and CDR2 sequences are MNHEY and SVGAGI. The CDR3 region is CASRTKTDGYTF. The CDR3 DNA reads TGTGCCAGCAGAACTAAGACAGACGGCTACACCTTC.

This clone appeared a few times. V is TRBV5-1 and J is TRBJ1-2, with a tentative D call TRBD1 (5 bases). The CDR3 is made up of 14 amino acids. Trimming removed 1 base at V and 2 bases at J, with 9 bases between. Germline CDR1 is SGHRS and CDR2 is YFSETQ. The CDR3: CASSLSGANYGYTF. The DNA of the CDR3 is TGCGCCAGCAGCTTGTCCGGGGCCAACTATGGCTACACCTTC. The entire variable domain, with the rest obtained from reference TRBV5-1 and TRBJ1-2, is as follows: KAGVTQTPRYLIKTRGQQVTLSCSPISGHRSVSWYQQTPGQGLQFLFEYFSETQRNKGNFPGRFSGRQFSNSRSEMNVSTLELGDSALYLCASSLSGANYGYTFGSGTRLTVV.

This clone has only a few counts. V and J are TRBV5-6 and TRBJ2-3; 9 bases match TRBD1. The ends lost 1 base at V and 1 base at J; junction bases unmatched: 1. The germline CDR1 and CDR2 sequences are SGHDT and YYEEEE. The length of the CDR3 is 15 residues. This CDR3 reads CASSLRTGGTDTQYF. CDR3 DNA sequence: TGTGCCAGCAGCTTGCGGACAGGGGGCACAGATACGCAGTATTTT.

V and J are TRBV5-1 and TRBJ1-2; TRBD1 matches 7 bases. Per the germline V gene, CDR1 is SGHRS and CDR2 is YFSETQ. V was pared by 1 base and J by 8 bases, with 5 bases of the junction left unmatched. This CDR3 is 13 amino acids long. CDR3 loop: CASSLTGVDGYTF. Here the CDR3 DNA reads TGCGCCAGCAGCTTGACAGGGGTTGACGGCTACACCTTC.

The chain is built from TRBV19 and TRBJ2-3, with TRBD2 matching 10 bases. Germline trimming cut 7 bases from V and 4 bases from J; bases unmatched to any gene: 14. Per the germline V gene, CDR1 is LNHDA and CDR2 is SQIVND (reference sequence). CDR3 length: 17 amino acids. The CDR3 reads CASTLRSLAGVSDTQYF. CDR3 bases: TGTGCCAGTACCTTAAGGTCGCTAGCGGGGGTCTCAGATACGCAGTATTTT.

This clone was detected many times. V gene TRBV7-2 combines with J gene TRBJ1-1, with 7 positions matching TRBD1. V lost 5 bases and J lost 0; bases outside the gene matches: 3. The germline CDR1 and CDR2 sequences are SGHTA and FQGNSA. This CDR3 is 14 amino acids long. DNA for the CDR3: TGTGCCAGCAGCGCTGGACAGGTGAACACTGAAGCTTTCTTT. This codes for CASSAGQVNTEAFF.

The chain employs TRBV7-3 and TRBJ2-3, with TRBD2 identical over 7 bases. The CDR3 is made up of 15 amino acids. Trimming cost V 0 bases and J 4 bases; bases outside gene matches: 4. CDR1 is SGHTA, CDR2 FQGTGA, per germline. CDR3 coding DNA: TGTGCCAGCAGCTTAACGTCTAGCGGCGCAGATACGCAGTATTTT. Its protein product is CASSLTSSGADTQYF.

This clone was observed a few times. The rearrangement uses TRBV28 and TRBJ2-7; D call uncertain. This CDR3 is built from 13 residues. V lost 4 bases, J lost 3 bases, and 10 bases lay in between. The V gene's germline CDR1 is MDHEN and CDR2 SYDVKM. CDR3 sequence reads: CASSSGSYYEQYF. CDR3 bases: TGTGCCAGCAGTTCCGGCAGCTACTACGAGCAGTACTTC.

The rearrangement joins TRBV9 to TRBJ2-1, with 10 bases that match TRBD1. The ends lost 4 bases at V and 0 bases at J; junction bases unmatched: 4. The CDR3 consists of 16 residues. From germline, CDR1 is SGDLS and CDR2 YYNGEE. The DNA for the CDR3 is TGTGCCAGCAGCATAAGGACAGGGGGCTCCTACAATGAGCAGTTCTTC. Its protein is CASSIRTGGSYNEQFF.

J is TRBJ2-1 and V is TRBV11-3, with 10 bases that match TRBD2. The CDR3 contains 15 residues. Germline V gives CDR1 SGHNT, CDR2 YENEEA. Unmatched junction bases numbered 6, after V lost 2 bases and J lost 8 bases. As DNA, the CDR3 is TGTGCCAGCAGCTTATCCCCTAGCGGGGGCCATGAGCAGTTCTTC. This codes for CASSLSPSGGHEQFF. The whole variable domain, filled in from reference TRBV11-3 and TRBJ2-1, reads EAGVVQSPRYKIIEKKQPVAFWCNPISGHNTLYWYLQNLGQGPELLIRYENEEAVDDSQLPKDRFSAERLKGVDSTLKIQPAELGDSAVYLCASSLSPSGGHEQFFGPGTRLTVL.

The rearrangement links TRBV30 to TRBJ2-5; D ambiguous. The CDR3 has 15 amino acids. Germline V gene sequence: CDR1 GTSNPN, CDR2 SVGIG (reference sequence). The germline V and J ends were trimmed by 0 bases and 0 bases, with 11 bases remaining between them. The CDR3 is CAWSVGSDYQETQYF. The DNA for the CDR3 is TGTGCCTGGAGTGTCGGCAGCGATTACCAAGAGACCCAGTACTTC.

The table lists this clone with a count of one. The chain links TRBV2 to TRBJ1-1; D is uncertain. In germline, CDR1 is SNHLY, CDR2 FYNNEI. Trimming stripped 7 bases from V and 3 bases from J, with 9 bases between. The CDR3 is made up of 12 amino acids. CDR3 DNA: TGTGCCAGCAATTGGGGTTACACTGAAGCTTTCTTT. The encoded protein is CASNWGYTEAFF. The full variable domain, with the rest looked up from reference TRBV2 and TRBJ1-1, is EPEVTQTPSHQVTQMGQEVILRCVPISNHLYFYWYRQILGQKVEFLVSFYNNEISEKSEIFDDQFSVERPDGSNFTLKIRSTKLEDSAMYFCASNWGYTEAFFGQGTRLTVV.